This T cell receptor (beta chain) is from a study of Graves' ophthalmopathy and Graves' hyperthyroidism. The CDR3 contains 14 residues. Unmatched junction bases numbered 9, after V lost 6 bases and J lost 5 bases. CDR1 is MGHRA, CDR2 YSYEKL, per germline. Amplified material comprised TCR beta CDR3 regions derived from RNA transcripts. HTBI primers were employed in first-round RT-PCR, then a second-round multiplex PCR followed. TCRdb called the multiplex PCR reads again in MiXCR, with one record for every CDR3 protein. The table lists about 590,000 distinct CDR3 sequences, roughly 39% of them singletons. This clonotype was counted many times.

This chain links TRBV4-1 with TRBJ1-1; TRBD1 matches at 7 bases. This TCR came from an adult man with Graves' hyperthyroidism. Specimen: peripheral blood or thyroid tissue (not recorded which). The CDR3 nucleotides read TGCGCCAGCAGGCAGGGGGTCACCGGGACTGAAGCTTTCTTT. Its translation is CASRQGVTGTEAFF.